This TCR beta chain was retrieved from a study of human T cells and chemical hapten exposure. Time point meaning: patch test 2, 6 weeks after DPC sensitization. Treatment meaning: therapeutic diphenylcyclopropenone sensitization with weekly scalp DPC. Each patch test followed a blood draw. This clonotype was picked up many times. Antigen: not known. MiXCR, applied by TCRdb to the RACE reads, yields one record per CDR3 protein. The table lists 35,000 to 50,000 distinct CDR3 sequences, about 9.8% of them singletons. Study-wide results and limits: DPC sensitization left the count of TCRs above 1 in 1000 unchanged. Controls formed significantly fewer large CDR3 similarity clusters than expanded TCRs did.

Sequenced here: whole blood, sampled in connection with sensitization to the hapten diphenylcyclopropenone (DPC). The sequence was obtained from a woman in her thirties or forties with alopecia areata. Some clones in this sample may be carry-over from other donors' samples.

In DNA form, the CDR3 reads TGTGCCAGCCGCCCGGCGGGGGATTCACCCCTCCACTTT. This gives the protein CASRPAGDSPLHF. The chain recombines TRBV6-6 with TRBJ1-6; D possibly corresponds to TRBD1 (5 bases). Trimming took off 8 bases at V and 8 bases at J, with 13 bases between the two ends. The CDR3 is 13 amino acids. Per germline, CDR1 MNHNY and CDR2 SVGAGI (reference sequence).